Each of the 15 T cell receptor beta chains below was sequenced from the same sample in a study of blood T cell repertoires in COVID-19. Profiled with immunoSEQ multiplex PCR; TCRdb holds only in-frame clones, not every one. Among more than 10,000 clones listed, roughly 80% were seen once. The sample taken for sequencing was peripheral blood. These TCRs come from a woman aged 80 or over with acute or convalescent COVID-19.

This sequence joins TRBV5-8 and TRBJ1-5, with 7 bases identical to TRBD1. Per the germline V gene, CDR1 is SGHTS and CDR2 is YDEGEE. Trimming at V came to 2 bases and at J to 1 base, leaving 9 bases not matched to a gene. The CDR3 covers 17 residues. CDR3 sequence (DNA): TGTGCCAGCAGCTTTTTTTTTGGACAGGCAAGCAATCAGCCCCAGCATTTT. Residues: CASSFFFGQASNQPQHF.

The J gene is TRBJ2-5, the V gene TRBV3-1 (or the pseudogene TRBV3-2); 9 nucleotides agree with TRBD2. The CDR3 runs 17 residues. Germline CDR1 is LGHDT and CDR2 is YNNKEL (reference sequence). V shed 1 base and J 1 base; nucleotides not matched to a gene: 7. CDR3 loop: CASSQGLSGGIQETQYF. Here the CDR3 DNA reads TGTGCCAGCAGCCAAGGTCTAAGCGGGGGGATCCAAGAGACCCAGTACTTC.

The chain carries TRBV10-3 and TRBJ1-2; a possible D gene is TRBD1 (6 bases). Trimming shortened V by 2 bases and J by 4 bases, and 14 bases separated the two germline ends. From germline, CDR1 is ENHRY and CDR2 SYGVKD. The CDR3 spans 15 residues. The CDR3 nucleotides read TGTGCCATCAGTGAGGTGGGACACCTTAGCTATGGCTACACCTTC. This sequence encodes CAISEVGHLSYGYTF.

The chain couples TRBV2 to TRBJ1-2; TRBD1 matches 8 bases. The CDR3 totals 14 residues. With V trimmed by 6 bases and J by 4 bases, 7 bases remained unmatched. Germline CDR1 SNHLY, CDR2 FYNNEI. CDR3 protein: CASRTGVYGYGYTF. As DNA, the CDR3 is TGTGCCAGCAGGACAGGGGTATATGGCTATGGCTACACCTTC.

The CDR3 DNA reads as TGTGCCAGCAGACCTCCGGGCCCAGGGGGGGAAAAACTGTTTTTT. Translation: CASRPPGPGGEKLFF. The chain is built from TRBV25-1 and TRBJ1-4, with 7 bases that match TRBD1. J lost 8 bases, V lost 6 bases, and 12 bases had no gene match. Germline V lookup: CDR1 MGHDK, CDR2 SYGVNS. CDR3 length: 15 residues.

The V call is TRBV5-1, the J call TRBJ2-3, with D possibly matching TRBD1 (5 bases). This CDR3 spans 15 amino acids. Deletions cut 4 bases from V and 1 base from J, with 13 bases between. CDR1 and CDR2 from the germline V gene are SGHRS and YFSETQ. This CDR3 reads CASSIRGWGTDTQYF. The CDR3 DNA is TGCGCCAGCAGCATAAGGGGTTGGGGCACAGATACGCAGTATTTT.

The V call is TRBV7-9, the J call TRBJ1-1; D is possibly TRBD1 (5 bases). Germline V CDR1 and CDR2: SEHNR, FQNEAQ (reference sequence). V was shortened by 5 bases and J by 5 bases, with 18 bases between the two germline ends. This CDR3 spans 15 amino acids. CDR3 DNA sequence: TGTGCCAGCAGCCTGGGTGGGGCCCGTGGTACTGAAGCTTTCTTT. Its protein is CASSLGGARGTEAFF.

The J gene is TRBJ2-5, the V gene TRBV18; 7 bases match TRBD2. Germline trimming cut 3 bases from V and 4 bases from J; bases unmatched to any gene: 8. This CDR3 has 15 amino acids. Germline V gene data show CDR1 as KGHSH and CDR2 as LQKENI. The CDR3, as DNA: TGTGCCAGCTCACCCTGGGAGGGGTACGGAGAGACCCAGTACTTC. This translates into CASSPWEGYGETQYF.

A single count supports this clone. Here the CDR3 reads CASSSGGGYGYTF. Here the CDR3 DNA reads TGTGCCAGCAGCTCAGGGGGCGGCTATGGCTACACCTTC. This chain connects TRBV12-3 or TRBV12-4 to TRBJ1-2; TRBD1 matches 8 bases. V trimming: 6 bases; J trimming: 4 bases; junction bases outside the gene matches: 4. The CDR3 consists of 13 residues.

This chain connects TRBV20-1 to TRBJ2-5, with D tentatively TRBD2 (6 bases). The CDR3 runs to 11 residues. CDR1 is DFQATT and CDR2 is SNEGSKA in the germline V gene (reference sequence). CDR3 amino acids: CRTGSWETQYF. DNA for the CDR3: TGCAGGACCGGGAGTTGGGAGACCCAGTACTTC.

This clone was seen a handful of times. This chain connects TRBV6-2 or TRBV6-3 to TRBJ2-7, with TRBD1 as a possible D gene (5 bases). The CDR3 is 16 amino acids. Trimming shortened V by 0 bases and J by 2 bases, and 14 bases separated the two germline ends. Germline CDR1 and CDR2: MNHEY and SVGEGT. The CDR3 region is CASSYSIWGFTYEQYF. CDR3 coding DNA: TGTGCCAGCAGTTACTCTATCTGGGGCTTTACCTACGAGCAGTACTTC.

The chain has TRBV7-9 and TRBJ1-5; TRBD1 matches at 10 bases. The CDR3 extends over 16 amino acids. The trim removed 6 bases at V and 7 bases at J, leaving 12 bases unmatched. Germline CDR1 and CDR2: SEHNR and FQNEAQ (reference sequence). CDR3 protein: CASSFTTGTGAQPQHF. CDR3 nucleotide sequence: TGTGCCAGCAGTTTCACGACCGGGACAGGGGCCCAGCCCCAGCATTTT. The entire variable domain, with the rest obtained from reference TRBV7-9 and TRBJ1-5, is as follows: DTGVSQNPRHKITKRGQNVTFRCDPISEHNRLYWYRQTLGQGPEFLTYFQNEAQLEKSRLLSDRFSAERPKGSFSTLEIQRTEQGDSAMYLCASSFTTGTGAQPQHFGDGTRLSIL.

The chain couples TRBV6-6 to TRBJ1-5; D not resolved. With 4 bases removed from V and 2 bases from J, the gap between germline ends came to 15 bases. The CDR3 totals 16 residues. Per germline, CDR1 MNHNY and CDR2 SVGAGI (reference sequence). This chain's CDR3 is CASSSGSSSRNQPQHF. The CDR3 DNA reads as TGTGCCAGCAGTTCCGGGAGCTCCTCTCGCAATCAGCCCCAGCATTTT.

The chain combines TRBV10-3 with TRBJ2-5; D perhaps matches TRBD2 (5 bases). Germline-derived CDR1 and CDR2 are ENHRY and SYGVKD. V lost 2 bases and J lost 5, with 6 bases in between. CDR3 size: 12 residues. CDR3 region: CAISEPGETQYF. The CDR3 coding sequence is TGTGCCATCAGTGAGCCGGGGGAGACCCAGTACTTC.

By share, this clone counts as medium-sized. The genes are TRBV9 and TRBJ1-6; 8 bases are shared with TRBD1. This CDR3 has 15 residues. Germline values: CDR1 SGDLS, CDR2 YYNGEE. V trimming: 4 bases; J trimming: 10 bases; junction bases outside the gene matches: 10. The CDR3 region is CASSPQGTGSSPLHF. The CDR3 nucleotides read TGTGCCAGCAGCCCCCAAGGGACAGGATCGTCACCCCTCCACTTT.